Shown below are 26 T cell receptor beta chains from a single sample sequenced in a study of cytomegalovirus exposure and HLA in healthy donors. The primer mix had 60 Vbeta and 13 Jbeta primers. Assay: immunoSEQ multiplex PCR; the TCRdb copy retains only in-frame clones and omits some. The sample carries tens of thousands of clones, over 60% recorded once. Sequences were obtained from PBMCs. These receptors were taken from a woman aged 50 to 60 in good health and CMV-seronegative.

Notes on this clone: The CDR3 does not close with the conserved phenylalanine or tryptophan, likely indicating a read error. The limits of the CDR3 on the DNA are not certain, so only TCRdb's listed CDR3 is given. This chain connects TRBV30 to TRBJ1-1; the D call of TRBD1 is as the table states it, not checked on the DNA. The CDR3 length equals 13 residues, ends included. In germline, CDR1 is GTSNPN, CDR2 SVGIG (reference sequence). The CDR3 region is CAWTKKQGTEALV.

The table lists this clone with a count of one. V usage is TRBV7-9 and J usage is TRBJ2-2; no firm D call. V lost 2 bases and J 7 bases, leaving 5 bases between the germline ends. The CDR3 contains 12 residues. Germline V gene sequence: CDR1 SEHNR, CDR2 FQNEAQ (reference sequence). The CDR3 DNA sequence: TGTGCCAGCAGCTTACTTGTCGGGGAGCTGTTTTTT. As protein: CASSLLVGELFF.

CDR3 bases: TGTGCCAGCAGCCCGGGAGATGGGACCGGGCCCCAGCATTTT. Translation: CASSPGDGTGPQHF. The gene calls are TRBV11-2 and TRBJ1-5; possibly TRBD1 for D (5 bases). Trimming left V 5 bases short and J 9 bases short, with 17 bases between. The CDR3 covers 14 residues. Germline V gene lookup returns CDR1 SGHAT and CDR2 FQNNGV.

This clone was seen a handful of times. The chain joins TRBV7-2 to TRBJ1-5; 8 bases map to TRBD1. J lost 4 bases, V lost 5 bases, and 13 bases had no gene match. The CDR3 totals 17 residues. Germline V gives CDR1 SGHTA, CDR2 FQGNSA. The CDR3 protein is CASSTGVAGGVNQPQHF. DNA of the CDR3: TGTGCCAGCAGCACGGGGGTGGCAGGGGGCGTTAATCAGCCCCAGCATTTT.

Here the CDR3 reads CASSPGSPTYEQYF. CDR3 in DNA: TGTGCCAGCAGCCCGGGATCTCCCACCTACGAGCAGTACTTC. V and J are TRBV7-3 and TRBJ2-7, with D possibly matching TRBD2 (5 bases). CDR1 is SGHTA, CDR2 FQGTGA, per germline. V dropped 5 bases and J dropped 2 bases, with 13 bases sitting between them. This CDR3 has 14 residues.

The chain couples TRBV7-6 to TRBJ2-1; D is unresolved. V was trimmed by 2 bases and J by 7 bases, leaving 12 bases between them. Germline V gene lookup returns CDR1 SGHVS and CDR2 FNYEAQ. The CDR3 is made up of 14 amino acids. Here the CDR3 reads CASSLNWATNEQFF. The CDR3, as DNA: TGTGCCAGCAGCTTAAATTGGGCAACAAATGAGCAGTTCTTC.

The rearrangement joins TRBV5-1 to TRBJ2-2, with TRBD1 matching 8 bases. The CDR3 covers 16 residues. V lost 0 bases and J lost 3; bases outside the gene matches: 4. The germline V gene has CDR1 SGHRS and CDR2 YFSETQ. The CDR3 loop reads CASSLEQGGYTGELFF. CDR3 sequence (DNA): TGCGCCAGCAGCTTGGAACAGGGGGGATACACCGGGGAGCTGTTTTTT.

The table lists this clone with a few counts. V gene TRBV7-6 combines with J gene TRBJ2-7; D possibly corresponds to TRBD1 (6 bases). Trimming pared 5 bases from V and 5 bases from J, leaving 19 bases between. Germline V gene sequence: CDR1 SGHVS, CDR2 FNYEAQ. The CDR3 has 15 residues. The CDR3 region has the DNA TGTGCCAGCAGCCCCCAAAAGGCGAGGGGGAACGAGCAGTACTTC. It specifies CASSPQKARGNEQYF.

In DNA form, the CDR3 reads TGTGCCTGGAGTGAGGACAACTGGTGGGCTTTCTTT. Its protein is CAWSEDNWWAFF. The chain links TRBV30 to TRBJ1-1; tentative D call: TRBD1 (5 bases). Germline loops: CDR1 GTSNPN, CDR2 SVGIG (reference sequence). Trimming took 1 base from V and 11 from J, leaving 14 bases between them. CDR3 length: 12 residues.

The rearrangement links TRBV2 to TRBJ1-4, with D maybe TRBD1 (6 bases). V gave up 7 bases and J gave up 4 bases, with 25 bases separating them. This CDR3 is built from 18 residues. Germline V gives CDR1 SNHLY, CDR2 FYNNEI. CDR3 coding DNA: TGTGCCAGCACCCCCGGGGCAGGGGCCGCAACCCTTAATGAAAAACTGTTTTTT. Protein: CASTPGAGAATLNEKLFF. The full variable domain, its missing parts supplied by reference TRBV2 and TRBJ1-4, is EPEVTQTPSHQVTQMGQEVILRCVPISNHLYFYWYRQILGQKVEFLVSFYNNEISEKSEIFDDQFSVERPDGSNFTLKIRSTKLEDSAMYFCASTPGAGAATLNEKLFFGSGTQLSVL.

This CDR3 reads CASSLSNPYEQYF. The CDR3 nucleotides are TGTGCCAGCAGTTTAAGCAACCCATACGAGCAGTACTTC. The chain links TRBV28 to TRBJ2-7; D unresolved. V lost 2 bases to trimming and J lost 4 bases, with 9 bases between them. Germline V gene data show CDR1 as MDHEN and CDR2 as SYDVKM. The CDR3 is 13 residues long.

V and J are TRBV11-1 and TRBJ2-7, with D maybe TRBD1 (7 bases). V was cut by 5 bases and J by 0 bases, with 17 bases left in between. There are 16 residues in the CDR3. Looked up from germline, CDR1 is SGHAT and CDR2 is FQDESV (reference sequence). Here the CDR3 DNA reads TGTGCCAGCAGCCCCCCCCAGGGGGGATCCTCCTACGAGCAGTACTTC. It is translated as CASSPPQGGSSYEQYF.

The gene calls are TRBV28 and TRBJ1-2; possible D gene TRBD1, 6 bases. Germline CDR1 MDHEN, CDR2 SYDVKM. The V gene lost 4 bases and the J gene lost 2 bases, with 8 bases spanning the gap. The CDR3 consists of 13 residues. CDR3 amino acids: CASSSGQNYGYTF. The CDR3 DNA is TGTGCCAGCAGTTCAGGACAGAACTATGGCTACACCTTC.

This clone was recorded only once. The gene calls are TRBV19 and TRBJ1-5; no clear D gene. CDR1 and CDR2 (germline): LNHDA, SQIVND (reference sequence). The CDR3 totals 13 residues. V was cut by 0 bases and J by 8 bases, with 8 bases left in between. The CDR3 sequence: CASSIDRVKPQHF. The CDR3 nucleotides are TGTGCCAGTAGTATAGATCGAGTTAAGCCCCAGCATTTT.

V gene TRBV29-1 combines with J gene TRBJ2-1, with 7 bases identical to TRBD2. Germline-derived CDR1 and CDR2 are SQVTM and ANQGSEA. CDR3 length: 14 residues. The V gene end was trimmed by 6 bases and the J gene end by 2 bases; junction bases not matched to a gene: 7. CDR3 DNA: TGCAGCGTCCCTTCTAGCGGAGCCTACAATGAGCAGTTCTTC. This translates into CSVPSSGAYNEQFF.

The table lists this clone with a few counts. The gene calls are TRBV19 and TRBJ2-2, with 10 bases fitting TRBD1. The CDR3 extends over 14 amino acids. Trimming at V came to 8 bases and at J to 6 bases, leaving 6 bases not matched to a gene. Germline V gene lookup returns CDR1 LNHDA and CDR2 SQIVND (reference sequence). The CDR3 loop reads CASGDRGLAGELFF. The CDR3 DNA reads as TGTGCCAGTGGCGACAGGGGGCTTGCCGGGGAGCTGTTTTTT.

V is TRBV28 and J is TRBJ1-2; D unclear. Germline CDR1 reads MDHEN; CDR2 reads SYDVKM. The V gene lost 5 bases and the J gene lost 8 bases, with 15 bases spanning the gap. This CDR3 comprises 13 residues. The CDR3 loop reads CASSKGGRQGYTF. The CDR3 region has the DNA TGTGCCAGCAGTAAAGGTGGCAGGCAAGGCTACACCTTC.

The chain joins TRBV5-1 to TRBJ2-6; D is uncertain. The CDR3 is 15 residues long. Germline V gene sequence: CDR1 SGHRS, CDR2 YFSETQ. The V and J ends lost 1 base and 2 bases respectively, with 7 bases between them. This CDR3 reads CASSLLTTGANVLTF. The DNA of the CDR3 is TGCGCCAGCAGCTTGCTTACAACTGGGGCCAACGTCCTGACTTTC. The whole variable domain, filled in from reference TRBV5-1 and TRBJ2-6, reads KAGVTQTPRYLIKTRGQQVTLSCSPISGHRSVSWYQQTPGQGLQFLFEYFSETQRNKGNFPGRFSGRQFSNSRSEMNVSTLELGDSALYLCASSLLTTGANVLTFGAGSRLTVL.

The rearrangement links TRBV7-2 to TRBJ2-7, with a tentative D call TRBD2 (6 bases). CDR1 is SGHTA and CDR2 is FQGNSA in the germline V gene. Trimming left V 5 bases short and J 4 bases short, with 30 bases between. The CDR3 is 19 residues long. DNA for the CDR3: TGTGCCAGCAGCCACCGCGAGCGGGCGGAAAATATTGCCCGTTACGAGCAGTACTTC. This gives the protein CASSHRERAENIARYEQYF.

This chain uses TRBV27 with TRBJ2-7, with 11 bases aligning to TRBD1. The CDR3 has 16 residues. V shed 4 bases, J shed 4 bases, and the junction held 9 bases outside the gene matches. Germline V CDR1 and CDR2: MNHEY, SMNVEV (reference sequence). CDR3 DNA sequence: TGTGCCAGCAGTTGGACAGGGGGCGGGAGAGAGTACGAGCAGTACTTC. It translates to CASSWTGGGREYEQYF.

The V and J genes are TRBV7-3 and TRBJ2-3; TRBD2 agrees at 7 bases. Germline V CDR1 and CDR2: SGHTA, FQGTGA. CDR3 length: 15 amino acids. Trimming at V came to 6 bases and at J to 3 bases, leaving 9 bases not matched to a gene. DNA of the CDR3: TGTGCCAGCAGTTCGGCGGGGGTTAGTACAGATACGCAGTATTTT. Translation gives CASSSAGVSTDTQYF.

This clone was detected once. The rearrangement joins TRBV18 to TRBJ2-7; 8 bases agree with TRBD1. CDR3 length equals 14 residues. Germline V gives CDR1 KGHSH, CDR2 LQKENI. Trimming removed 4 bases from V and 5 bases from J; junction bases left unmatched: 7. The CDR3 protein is CASSLGTGRDEQYF. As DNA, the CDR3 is TGTGCCAGCTCACTAGGGACAGGAAGGGACGAGCAGTACTTC.

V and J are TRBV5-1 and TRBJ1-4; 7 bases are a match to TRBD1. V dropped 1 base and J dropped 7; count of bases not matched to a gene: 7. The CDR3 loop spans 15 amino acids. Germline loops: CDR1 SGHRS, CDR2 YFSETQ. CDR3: CASSLMGDSSEKLFF. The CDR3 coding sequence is TGCGCCAGCAGCTTGATGGGGGACAGTAGTGAAAAACTGTTTTTT.

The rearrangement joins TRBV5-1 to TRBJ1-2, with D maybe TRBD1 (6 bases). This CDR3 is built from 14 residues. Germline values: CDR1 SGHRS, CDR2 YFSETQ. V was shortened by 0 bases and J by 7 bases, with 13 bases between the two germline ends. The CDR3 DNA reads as TGCGCCAGCAGCTTGGGACAGGAACAAAGTGGCTACACCTTC. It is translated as CASSLGQEQSGYTF.

The CDR3 region is CASSLATGEETQYF. DNA for the CDR3: TGCGCCAGCAGCTTGGCGACAGGGGAGGAGACCCAGTACTTC. The J gene is TRBJ2-5, the V gene TRBV5-1; 8 positions match TRBD1. Germline V gives CDR1 SGHRS, CDR2 YFSETQ. The CDR3 consists of 14 residues. Trimming at V came to 0 bases and at J to 5 bases, leaving 3 bases not matched to a gene.

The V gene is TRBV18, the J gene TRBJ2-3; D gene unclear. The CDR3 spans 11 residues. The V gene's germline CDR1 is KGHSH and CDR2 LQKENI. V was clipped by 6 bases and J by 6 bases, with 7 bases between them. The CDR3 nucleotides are TGTGCCAGCTCCCAAGCGGATACGCAGTATTTT. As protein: CASSQADTQYF.